One sample yielded the 10 T cell receptor beta chains listed below, sequenced in a study of spatial heterogeneity in lung cancer. As to time point: sample taken at primary tumor resection. Sequencing covered unsorted whole RNA taken from tumor, nontumor lung or frozen PBMC. TCRdb ran MiXCR on the 5' RACE reads and lists one entry per CDR3 protein. The table includes under 10,000 distinct CDR3 sequences, less than 5% detected once. The starting material was PBMCs, obtained at surgery. These receptor sequences come from a male donor with early-stage non-small cell lung cancer.

This clonotype was seen ten or more times. Being off target in a library aimed at alpha chains, this beta chain has a size of little meaning. This sequence joins TRBV18 and TRBJ2-3; 7 positions agree with TRBD1. V shed 3 bases and J 0 bases; nucleotides not matched to a gene: 3. Germline V gene sequence: CDR1 KGHSH, CDR2 LQKENI. The CDR3 has 15 residues. The CDR3 sequence is CASSPGTVSTDTQYF. The CDR3 DNA reads TGTGCCAGCTCACCCGGGACAGTTAGCACAGATACGCAGTATTTT.

In its sample, this clonotype was seen a few times. Within a library made for alpha chains, this beta chain is off target, and its count is uninformative. The chain employs TRBV7-2 and TRBJ2-5; TRBD2 matches at 8 bases. The V gene end was trimmed by 11 bases and the J gene end by 5 bases; junction bases not matched to a gene: 16. The CDR3 length is 15 residues. The V gene's germline CDR1 is SGHTA and CDR2 FQGNSA. The CDR3 nucleotides read TGTGCCTCCTCGGTCGGGGGGGCGGCTCTGGAGACCCAGTACTTC. This codes for CASSVGGAALETQYF.

This clonotype was observed many times. Since it is a stray read in a library aimed at alpha chains, this beta chain has a size that is not meaningful. This chain joins TRBV6-2 or TRBV6-3 and TRBJ1-5; 7 bases agree with TRBD1. In germline, CDR1 is MNHEY, CDR2 SVGEGT. Losses at the gene ends were 6 bases for V and 5 bases for J; bases not matched to a gene: 7. The CDR3 loop spans 14 amino acids. As DNA, the CDR3 is TGTGCCAGCAGAGACGACAGGGTGGATCAGCCCCAGCATTTT. Its protein is CASRDDRVDQPQHF.

This clonotype was observed a few times. This beta chain was picked up by a library intended for alpha chains and is off target, so its count carries little meaning. The gene calls are TRBV4-2 and TRBJ2-2; D possibly corresponds to TRBD1 (6 bases). The CDR3 spans 18 residues. V lost 4 bases, J lost 6 bases, and 24 bases lay in between. Germline loops: CDR1 LGHNA, CDR2 YNFKEQ. CDR3 in amino acids: CASSRTGLVPLTAGELFF. The DNA for the CDR3 is TGTGCCAGCAGCCGCACAGGGTTAGTCCCCTTAACGGCCGGGGAGCTGTTTTTT.

At least ten counts were recorded for this clonotype. Because this beta chain is a stray read in a library intended to capture alpha chains, its abundance should not be given much weight. The chain couples TRBV20-1 to TRBJ1-1, with D possibly TRBD1 on 5 matching bases. The CDR3 covers 13 residues. The V gene's germline CDR1 is DFQATT and CDR2 SNEGSKA (reference sequence). V was shortened by 5 bases and J by 4 bases, with 14 bases between the two germline ends. The CDR3 protein is CSADSGVGTEAFF. The CDR3 DNA reads as TGCAGTGCTGACAGTGGGGTGGGCACTGAAGCTTTCTTT.

By share, this clonotype ranks as medium-sized. For a library built for alpha chains, this beta chain is a stray read; little rests on its size. The chain couples TRBV27 to TRBJ2-5; D is ambiguous. Germline loops: CDR1 MNHEY, CDR2 SMNVEV (reference sequence). The CDR3 is 13 residues long. The ends were cut back, 2 bases at V and 1 base at J, with 5 bases in the middle. CDR3 in amino acids: CASSLAVQETQYF. The CDR3 DNA follows: TGTGCCAGCAGTTTAGCGGTCCAAGAGACCCAGTACTTC.

Relative to its sample, this clonotype is medium-sized. Since it is a stray read in a library aimed at alpha chains, this beta chain has a size that is not meaningful. The V call is TRBV7-2, the J call TRBJ1-5; 7 bases agree with TRBD1. The CDR3 extends over 16 amino acids. Unmatched junction bases numbered 5, after V lost 0 bases and J lost 3 bases. Germline CDR1 SGHTA, CDR2 FQGNSA. DNA of the CDR3: TGTGCCAGCAGCTTAGCCGGGGACAGCCTCAATCAGCCCCAGCATTTT. This codes for CASSLAGDSLNQPQHF.

This clonotype is medium-sized in the sample. The library was prepared for alpha chains; this beta chain is a stray read, so its frequency means little. The V gene is TRBV23-1, the J gene TRBJ2-5, with 9 bases fitting TRBD2. TRBV23-1 is treated as an ORF (open reading frame) with a function not yet certain. The ends lost 4 bases at V and 3 bases at J; junction bases unmatched: 15. This CDR3 spans 18 amino acids. The CDR3 DNA reads TGCGCCAGCAGTCCGCAAGCGGGGGGCCCGCCCTCCAAAGAGACCCAGTACTTC. Translation gives CASSPQAGGPPSKETQYF.

This clonotype appeared many times. Since the library was made to target alpha chains, this beta chain is a stray read and its abundance is not meaningful. The V gene is TRBV3-1, the J gene TRBJ1-6, with D maybe TRBD1 (6 bases). The CDR3 has 16 amino acids. V gave up 0 bases and J gave up 9 bases, with 15 bases separating them. The germline gives CDR1 LGHDT, CDR2 YNNKEL (reference sequence). The CDR3 is CASSQEGQFESSPLHF. In DNA, the CDR3 is TGTGCCAGCAGCCAAGAAGGACAGTTCGAAAGTTCACCCCTCCACTTT.

At least ten counts were recorded for this clonotype. Little can be read into the size of this beta chain, an off-target read in a library designed for alpha chains. V gene TRBV4-1 combines with J gene TRBJ2-7; 7 bases match TRBD1. The CDR3 is 14 residues long. Germline V CDR1 and CDR2: MGHRA, YSYEKL. Trimming took 1 base from V and 5 from J; bases not matched to a gene: 5. CDR3 sequence: CASSQGQGMNEQYF. CDR3 DNA: TGCGCCAGCAGCCAAGGACAGGGAATGAACGAGCAGTACTTC.